This TCR beta chain is from a study of shared clonotypes between healthy human individuals. Clones were sequenced by immunoSEQ multiplex PCR, and TCRdb holds only the in-frame ones, with some missing. The repertoire consists of 2 million to 2.5 million clones, with over 85% occurring once and the leading ten covering roughly 0.39%. Note on this clone: The antigen is not known.

Study-wide results and limits: Generally, estimated richness proved larger in naive subsets than it did in memory subsets.

Deletions cut 4 bases from V and 0 bases from J, with 13 bases between. The CDR3 totals 15 residues. Germline V gene sequence: CDR1 MDHEN, CDR2 SYDVKM. The chain has TRBV28 and TRBJ2-7; tentatively, D is TRBD2 (6 bases). The sample consisted of naive CD4+ T cells from PBMCs. Subset here: CD45RA+ positively selected. The clonotype was recovered from a man aged 18 to 30 in good health. Some clones in this sample may be carry-over from other donors' samples. Here the CDR3 DNA reads TGTGCCAGCAGTTGGAGGGACTCGCGCTCCTACGAGCAGTACTTC. This encodes CASSWRDSRSYEQYF.